The present TCR beta chain was sequenced within a study of blood T cell repertoires in COVID-19 (dated by TCRdb to the early 2020s). For the wider study: Collaborator samples came from the United States, Italy and Spain and covered acute and convalescent phases of COVID-19. The prospective study material was composed of cDNA or gDNA derived from T cells, B-cell-depleted T cells, or PBMCs. The dataset comprised deeply sampled blood TCRbeta repertoires from subjects exposed to, actively infected with, or recovered from COVID-19. A freely available public database, intended as a resource for researchers studying the immune response to SARS-CoV-2, is where the repertoires were released. Samples came from the ongoing ImmuneRACE study (first 160 participants) plus 1,254 subjects from 6 global collaborators. Sample metadata almost always included a de-identified subject ID, COVID-19 status, age in years and sex. Where HLA class I and class II types were available, the types were taken from metadata supplied by the sample provider, not from assay-based typing. The paper's findings and limits, for the study overall: Clinical and demographic metadata were provided uncurated, with the amount varying by source and participant.

To note about this clone: It has no known antigen specificity. Base qualities are not provided; no much larger clone lies one nucleotide away.

Each collaborating institution followed its own protocols to collect whole blood in K2EDTA tubes. For TCRbeta analysis, collaborators shipped samples as frozen whole blood, isolated PBMCs, or DNA extracted from either of those sample types. Trimmed from V: 5 bases; trimmed from J: 7 bases; junction bases lacking a gene match: 12. Measured from the cysteine to the phenylalanine, the CDR3 is 15 residues long. Only CDR3 DNA remains: 45 bases, in frame from the first base. The germline V gene encodes CDR1 LNHDA and CDR2 SQIVND (reference sequence). The immunoSEQ Assay, a bias-controlled multiplex PCR, was used to amplify TCRbeta CDR3 regions from genomic DNA. The study's processing was this. Within the assay, amplification of reference gene primers was used to estimate how many nucleated cells each sample contained. Sequence reads were collapsed and filtered to measure the absolute abundance of every unique TCRbeta CDR3 rearrangement. For each sample, productive Simpson clonality was calculated as the square root of Simpson's diversity index across productive rearrangements. TCRdb carries this immuneACCESS record with in-frame sequences only. Its versions omit some clonotypes, under half of them owing to an unresolved V gene in the studies checked, with the rest unexplained. The V and J calls and the clone size are those of that table, but D and trimming were determined from the DNA. The sample has more than 110,000 clones on record, roughly 80% of them singletons. The ten largest clones capture more than 7% of the sample.

This TCR was recovered from a human donor in a cohort sampled during active COVID-19. The V and J segments used are TRBV19 and TRBJ1-2; TRBD1 matches 8 bases in the middle. Material: peripheral blood. The bases are TGTGCCAGTAGTGTCAGGACAGGGTCTGGGTCTGGCTACACCTTC. This encodes CASSVRTGSGSGYTF.